The source of this TCR beta chain is a study of metastatic and nonmetastatic thyroid tumors. Study-level information: The study looked at repertoires side by side in blood and in tumor or nodule tissue from malignant and benign thyroid patients.

Study-level results: Reportedly, malignant thyroid tumors had significantly higher TCR beta diversity than benign nodules, in blood and tumor.

In the original workflow: CDR3 differences across clinicopathological groups were used to build a distant-metastasis classifier for papillary thyroid cancer. Through MiXCR, TCRdb re-clonotyped the PCR reads. These V and J calls derive from TCRdb rather than the authors' analysis. The profile covers around 45,000 clones, with less than 3.5% appearing a single time and approximately 10% taken by the ten largest. This clone has at least ten counts. The antigen remains undetermined. The CDR3 sequence is 14 residues long. Trimming shortened V by 2 bases and J by 1 base, and 7 bases separated the two germline ends. Per the germline V gene, CDR1 is SEHNR and CDR2 is FQNEAQ (reference sequence). Patients were all untreated before their thyroid surgery.

This rearrangement joins TRBV7-9 to TRBJ2-3; no reliable D call. Sequences were obtained from blood. This receptor was taken from a female donor with papillary thyroid cancer or a benign thyroid nodule (not recorded which). Some clones in this sample may be carry-over from other donors' samples. The CDR3 DNA follows: TGTGCCAGCAGCTTAATTGGCGGCACAGATACGCAGTATTTT. Translation: CASSLIGGTDTQYF. The full variable domain, rest sourced from reference TRBV7-9 and TRBJ2-3, is DTGVSQNPRHKITKRGQNVTFRCDPISEHNRLYWYRQTLGQGPEFLTYFQNEAQLEKSRLLSDRFSAERPKGSFSTLEIQRTEQGDSAMYLCASSLIGGTDTQYFGPGTRLTVL.